The sample holds many counts of the clone carrying this TCR beta chain. With 4 bases removed from V and 0 bases from J, the gap between germline ends came to 15 bases. The germline CDR1 and CDR2 sequences are MNHNS and SASEGT. This CDR3 comprises 16 residues. All participating donors were Caucasian adults from Nashville, Tennessee. The data are from a study of shared clonotypes between healthy human individuals. Sorted subsets were amplified in replicate PCRs using 200 ng DNA, about 30,000 T cell genomes. Some clones are missing from TCRdb's copy, which holds only in-frame ones; the method was immunoSEQ multiplex PCR. The sample lists almost 750,000 clones; 55% to 80% were seen once.

The V and J genes are TRBV6-1 and TRBJ1-1; no clear D gene. Material for sequencing was memory CD4+ T cells sorted from blood. Described subset: CD45RA-negative fraction. The receptor comes from a young woman in good health. This chain's CDR3 is CASSARGNRMNTEAFF. The CDR3 bases are TGTGCCAGCAGTGCCCGAGGGAATCGGATGAACACTGAAGCTTTCTTT.